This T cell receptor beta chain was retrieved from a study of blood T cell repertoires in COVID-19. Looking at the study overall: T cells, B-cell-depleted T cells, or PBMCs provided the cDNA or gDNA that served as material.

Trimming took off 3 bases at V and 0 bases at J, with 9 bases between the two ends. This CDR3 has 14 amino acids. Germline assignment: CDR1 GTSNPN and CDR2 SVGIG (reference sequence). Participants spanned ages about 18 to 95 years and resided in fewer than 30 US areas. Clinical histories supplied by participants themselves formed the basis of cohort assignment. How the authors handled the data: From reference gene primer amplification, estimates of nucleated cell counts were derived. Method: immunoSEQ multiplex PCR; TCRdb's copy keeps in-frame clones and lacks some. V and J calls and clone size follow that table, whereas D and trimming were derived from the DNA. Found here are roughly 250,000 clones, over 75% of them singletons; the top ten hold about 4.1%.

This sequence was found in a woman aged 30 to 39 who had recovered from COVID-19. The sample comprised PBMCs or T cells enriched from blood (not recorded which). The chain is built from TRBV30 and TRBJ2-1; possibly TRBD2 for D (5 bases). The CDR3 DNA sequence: TGTGCCTGGAGCCCGGGGAGCTCCTACAATGAGCAGTTCTTC. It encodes CAWSPGSSYNEQFF.